The present T cell receptor beta chain was sequenced within a study of blood T cell repertoires in COVID-19. The germline V gene has CDR1 MDHEN and CDR2 SYDVKM. V shed 7 bases, J shed 8 bases, and the junction held 20 bases outside the gene matches. CDR3 length: 18 residues. TCRdb's copy holds only in-frame clones and misses some; the assay was immunoSEQ multiplex PCR. The sample contains roughly 220,000 clones, almost 90% of which appear only once. Sequencing was performed on PBMCs or T cells enriched from blood (not recorded which). The chain joins TRBV28 to TRBJ1-2; 12 nucleotides agree with TRBD1. The TCR was taken from a woman between 45 and 65 years old with acute COVID-19. CDR3 sequence (DNA): TGTGCCAGCACCCCCGGAGGGACAGGGGGCTCCAGTTTCGGGGGCTACACCTTC. This codes for CASTPGGTGGSSFGGYTF.